The 27 T cell receptor beta chains below all came from one sample that was sequenced in a study of T cell repertoires in ileal Crohn's disease. Generated by immunoSEQ multiplex PCR, the TCRdb table keeps only in-frame clones and is missing some. The sample holds 2,500 to 3,000 clones, 90% seen once. Surgical specimens yielded lamina propria lymphocytes, which were density-gradient separated and then sorted. Sequenced material: CD4+ T cells sorted from the ileum. The receptors originated from an adult with Crohn's disease.

V gene TRBV7-2 combines with J gene TRBJ1-4, with TRBD1 identical over 9 bases. The CDR3 length is 14 residues. CDR1 is SGHTA, CDR2 FQGNSA, per germline. V lost 5 bases and J lost 6; bases outside the gene matches: 4. The CDR3 DNA is TGTGCCAGCAGCCTGACAGGGGGTGATGAAAAACTGTTTTTT. The encoded protein is CASSLTGGDEKLFF.

The chain employs TRBV5-1 and TRBJ2-7, with 8 bases identical to TRBD2. V lost 2 bases, J lost 2 bases, and 3 bases stayed unmatched. CDR3 length: 14 residues. Per germline, CDR1 SGHRS and CDR2 YFSETQ. CDR3 bases: TGCGCCAGCAGCTTTAGCGGGGTTACCTACGAGCAGTACTTC. Its translation is CASSFSGVTYEQYF.

This chain uses TRBV19 with TRBJ2-5, with D perhaps matching TRBD2 (6 bases). From germline, CDR1 is LNHDA and CDR2 SQIVND (reference sequence). The CDR3 has 12 residues. Trimming left V 6 bases short and J 9 bases short, with 14 bases between. The CDR3, as DNA: TGTGCCAGTAGCGACGGGGGACGGGCCCAGTACTTC. Its translation: CASSDGGRAQYF.

The chain recombines TRBV15 with TRBJ2-1; D is unresolved. Trimming shortened V by 0 bases and J by 9 bases, and 9 bases separated the two germline ends. The CDR3 loop spans 13 amino acids. Germline CDR1 reads LNHNV; CDR2 reads YYDKDF (reference sequence). CDR3 in DNA: TGTGCCACCAGCAGAGAGGTTCAGTCTGAGCAGTTCTTC. Encoded protein: CATSREVQSEQFF.

This chain links TRBV4-3 with TRBJ2-2; 9 bases map to TRBD2. V lost 11 bases and J lost 3; bases outside the gene matches: 16. This CDR3 spans 17 amino acids. Germline lookup yields CDR1 LGHNA and CDR2 YSLEER. The CDR3 here is CAASQASGRPYTGELFF. CDR3 bases: TGCGCCGCGAGTCAGGCCAGCGGGAGGCCCTACACCGGGGAGCTGTTTTTT.

This clone ranks as large (0.1 to 1%). The V and J genes are TRBV7-9 and TRBJ1-2; no definite D call. The CDR3 totals 14 residues. Trimming shortened V by 5 bases and J by 6 bases, and 16 bases separated the two germline ends. Germline values: CDR1 SEHNR, CDR2 FQNEAQ (reference sequence). The CDR3, as DNA: TGTGCCAGCAGCAGAGAGGGCGTCTTCCATGGCTACACCTTC. Translating it yields CASSREGVFHGYTF.

The rearrangement links TRBV5-1 to TRBJ2-7; 11 positions match TRBD2. Trimming removed 5 bases from V and 0 bases from J; junction bases left unmatched: 10. Germline CDR1 reads SGHRS; CDR2 reads YFSETQ. The CDR3 contains 17 residues. The chain's CDR3 is CASSRLAGGLSSYEQYF. The CDR3 DNA reads TGCGCCAGCAGTAGGCTAGCGGGAGGCCTCAGCTCCTACGAGCAGTACTTC.

J is TRBJ1-1 and V is TRBV19; D possibly corresponds to TRBD1 (5 bases). V lost 5 bases and J 0 bases, leaving 13 bases between the germline ends. Germline loops: CDR1 LNHDA, CDR2 SQIVND (reference sequence). CDR3 length equals 15 residues. CDR3 in amino acids: CASSPQGGVNTEAFF. The CDR3 region has the DNA TGTGCCAGTAGTCCCCAGGGAGGGGTGAACACTGAAGCTTTCTTT. Filled out from reference TRBV19 and TRBJ1-1, the complete variable domain reads DGGITQSPKYLFRKEGQNVTLSCEQNLNHDAMYWYRQDPGQGLRLIYYSQIVNDFQKGDIAEGYSVSREKKESFPLTVTSAQKNPTAFYLCASSPQGGVNTEAFFGQGTRLTVV.

The chain combines TRBV10-3 with TRBJ1-2; D perhaps matches TRBD1 (5 bases). Between the trimmed V and J ends, which lost 6 bases and 4 bases, there was a span of 15 bases. The CDR3 consists of 14 residues. CDR1 is ENHRY, CDR2 SYGVKD, per germline. CDR3 amino acids: CAISLGGDSYGYTF. The CDR3 coding sequence is TGTGCCATCAGCCTCGGGGGGGACTCCTATGGCTACACCTTC.

This chain uses TRBV30 with TRBJ1-1, with unresolved D. This CDR3 is 14 amino acids long. Deletions cut 3 bases from V and 0 bases from J, with 11 bases between. Germline V gene sequence: CDR1 GTSNPN, CDR2 SVGIG (reference sequence). The chain's CDR3 is CAWSMTSMNTEAFF. CDR3 DNA: TGTGCCTGGAGCATGACATCTATGAACACTGAAGCTTTCTTT.

This clone was picked up a small number of times. The rearrangement joins TRBV18 to TRBJ1-3; the D gene is possibly TRBD1 (5 bases). There are 17 residues in the CDR3. V lost 1 base to trimming and J lost 0 bases, with 13 bases between them. From germline, CDR1 is KGHSH and CDR2 LQKENI. The chain's CDR3 is CASSPQGTFRSGNTIYF. The CDR3 DNA reads TGTGCCAGCTCACCACAGGGGACTTTCCGCTCTGGAAACACCATATATTTT.

The genes are TRBV7-2 and TRBJ2-6, with 8 bases matching TRBD1. V gave up 8 bases and J gave up 0 bases; unmatched junction bases: 9. The length of the CDR3 is 17 residues. Germline V gene data show CDR1 as SGHTA and CDR2 as FQGNSA. Here the CDR3 reads CASRWTGTLSGANVLTF. The CDR3 DNA sequence: TGTGCCAGCCGCTGGACAGGGACTCTCTCTGGGGCCAACGTCCTGACTTTC. Using reference TRBV7-2 and TRBJ2-6 for the parts outside the CDR3, the full variable domain is GAGVSQSPSNKVTEKGKDVELRCDPISGHTALYWYRQSLGQGLEFLIYFQGNSAPDKSGLPSDRFSAERTGGSVSTLTIQRTQQEDSAVYLCASRWTGTLSGANVLTFGAGSRLTVL.

The rearrangement joins TRBV7-8 to TRBJ2-1; TRBD2 agrees at 9 bases. V was clipped by 5 bases and J by 2 bases; unmatched bases: 10. Looked up from germline, CDR1 is SGHVS and CDR2 is FQNEAQ. CDR3 size: 17 residues. The DNA of the CDR3 is TGTGCCAGCAGCCTCCAACCCCGGACTAGCGCCTACAATGAGCAGTTCTTC. This sequence encodes CASSLQPRTSAYNEQFF.

The genes are TRBV11-3 and TRBJ2-1; tentative D call: TRBD2 (6 bases). The CDR3 spans 14 residues. CDR1 SGHNT and CDR2 YENEEA come from the germline V gene. V was clipped by 5 bases and J by 1 base, with 9 bases between them. CDR3 sequence reads: CASSTGSSYNEQFF. CDR3 coding DNA: TGTGCCAGCAGCACCGGGAGTTCCTACAATGAGCAGTTCTTC.

The chain couples TRBV11-2 to TRBJ1-5, with D perhaps matching TRBD1 (6 bases). Per germline, CDR1 SGHAT and CDR2 FQNNGV. The CDR3 loop spans 14 amino acids. Trimming shortened V by 5 bases and J by 1 base, and 9 bases separated the two germline ends. The CDR3 bases are TGTGCCAGCAGCACAACAGGGAGCAATCAGCCCCAGCATTTT. Encoded protein: CASSTTGSNQPQHF.

The J gene is TRBJ2-2, the V gene TRBV5-6; the D gene is possibly TRBD1 (5 bases). Trimming removed 6 bases at V and 1 base at J, with 13 bases between. The CDR3 has 15 amino acids. Germline-derived CDR1 and CDR2 are SGHDT and YYEEEE. CDR3 amino acids: CASIQNDRNTGELFF. The CDR3 region has the DNA TGTGCCAGCATACAAAATGACAGGAACACCGGGGAGCTGTTTTTT.

CDR3 DNA sequence: TGTGCCAGCAGTTACTCGGGCGGGACCACCTACGAGCAGTACTTC. Translating gives CASSYSGGTTYEQYF. This chain joins TRBV6-5 and TRBJ2-7; tentative D call: TRBD2 (6 bases). The CDR3 loop spans 15 amino acids. Germline V lookup: CDR1 MNHEY, CDR2 SVGAGI. V was trimmed by 0 bases and J by 2 bases, leaving 11 bases between them.

The chain recombines TRBV7-2 with TRBJ1-3, with 9 bases that match TRBD1. After removal of 5 bases from V and 4 bases from J, the junction contained 3 bases not matched to a gene. CDR1 and CDR2 from the germline V gene are SGHTA and FQGNSA. The CDR3 extends over 14 amino acids. This CDR3 reads CASSQTGGGNTIYF. CDR3 in DNA: TGTGCCAGCAGCCAGACAGGGGGAGGAAACACCATATATTTT. Full variable domain (missing parts from reference TRBV7-2 and TRBJ1-3): GAGVSQSPSNKVTEKGKDVELRCDPISGHTALYWYRQSLGQGLEFLIYFQGNSAPDKSGLPSDRFSAERTGGSVSTLTIQRTQQEDSAVYLCASSQTGGGNTIYFGEGSWLTVV.

As concerns this clone: Germline and junction disagree at one end, which may indicate a read error. The chain couples TRBV7-8 to TRBJ2-7, with 10 bases aligning to TRBD2. CDR3 length equals 16 residues. Germline CDR1 and CDR2: SGHVS and FQNEAQ. The CDR3 region is CASRLDGLAAAYEQYF. CDR3 nucleotide sequence: TGTGCCAGCAGATTAGACGGACTAGCGGCCGCCTACGAGCAGTACTTC.

This chain links TRBV5-6 with TRBJ2-3; the D gene is possibly TRBD2 (6 bases). CDR1 is SGHDT, CDR2 YYEEEE, per germline. There are 15 residues in the CDR3. Trimming removed 3 bases at V and 1 base at J, with 12 bases between. CDR3 sequence: CASSYSGLRTDTQYF. CDR3 DNA: TGTGCCAGCAGCTACTCGGGACTCCGCACAGATACGCAGTATTTT.

The rearrangement joins TRBV28 to TRBJ2-7; perhaps TRBD2 as D (6 bases). There are 14 residues in the CDR3. The germline V and J ends were trimmed by 5 bases and 0 bases, with 11 bases remaining between them. Germline lookup yields CDR1 MDHEN and CDR2 SYDVKM. CDR3 in amino acids: CASSALEGSYEQYF. The CDR3 DNA sequence: TGTGCCAGCAGTGCGCTGGAGGGCTCCTACGAGCAGTACTTC.

This chain links TRBV9 with TRBJ2-1, with 9 bases that match TRBD2. Losses at the gene ends were 3 bases for V and 3 bases for J; bases not matched to a gene: 4. Germline V gene lookup returns CDR1 SGDLS and CDR2 YYNGEE. The CDR3 length is 15 residues. CDR3 DNA: TGTGCCAGCAGCGAGGTAGCGGGGGTCTACAATGAGCAGTTCTTC. Encoded protein: CASSEVAGVYNEQFF.

This clone was recorded a few times. This sequence joins TRBV5-1 and TRBJ2-2; TRBD2 might be the D (5 bases). V was pared by 1 base and J by 5 bases, with 6 bases between. Germline CDR1 and CDR2: SGHRS and YFSETQ. The CDR3 is made up of 13 amino acids. The CDR3 DNA is TGCGCCAGCAGCTTGACGGGGACCGGGGAGCTGTTTTTT. Protein: CASSLTGTGELFF. Based on the CDR3 plus reference TRBV5-1 and TRBJ2-2, the full variable domain is KAGVTQTPRYLIKTRGQQVTLSCSPISGHRSVSWYQQTPGQGLQFLFEYFSETQRNKGNFPGRFSGRQFSNSRSEMNVSTLELGDSALYLCASSLTGTGELFFGEGSRLTVL.

This clone came up once. The rearrangement uses TRBV29-1 and TRBJ1-2, with D maybe TRBD1 (6 bases). The CDR3 totals 13 residues. Germline V gene data show CDR1 as SQVTM and CDR2 as ANQGSEA. Trimming removed 6 bases at V and 3 bases at J, with 14 bases between. The CDR3 DNA follows: TGCAGCGTCCCCCAGGACAGATACTATGGCTACACCTTC. Translation: CSVPQDRYYGYTF. Full variable domain (missing parts from reference TRBV29-1 and TRBJ1-2): SAVISQKPSRDICQRGTSLTIQCQVDSQVTMMFWYRQQPGQSLTLIATANQGSEATYESGFVIDKFPISRPNLTFSTLTVSNMSPEDSSIYLCSVPQDRYYGYTFGSGTRLTVV.

This chain connects TRBV5-1 to TRBJ2-7, with D tentatively TRBD1 (6 bases). This CDR3 spans 16 amino acids. The germline V gene encodes CDR1 SGHRS and CDR2 YFSETQ. V was trimmed by 0 bases and J by 1 base, leaving 14 bases between them. CDR3 DNA: TGCGCCAGCAGCTTGGCCGACAGGACCTTATCCTACGAGCAGTACTTC. Translating gives CASSLADRTLSYEQYF.

The rearrangement uses TRBV10-3 and TRBJ2-7; 10 bases align to TRBD2. V trimming: 6 bases; J trimming: 7 bases; junction bases outside the gene matches: 12. Germline values: CDR1 ENHRY, CDR2 SYGVKD. The CDR3 extends over 15 amino acids. The CDR3 DNA reads TGTGCCATCAGCTCCGGAGCAGCGGGGGGGCAAGAGCAGTACTTC. The encoded protein is CAISSGAAGGQEQYF.

V is TRBV5-6 and J is TRBJ2-5, with D possibly TRBD1 on 6 matching bases. Germline assignment: CDR1 SGHDT and CDR2 YYEEEE. The length of the CDR3 is 17 residues. Trimming shortened V by 4 bases and J by 2 bases, and 21 bases separated the two germline ends. The CDR3 loop is CASSRLGAGPGQETQYF. CDR3 bases: TGTGCCAGCAGCCGCCTGGGGGCAGGACCTGGGCAAGAGACCCAGTACTTC.